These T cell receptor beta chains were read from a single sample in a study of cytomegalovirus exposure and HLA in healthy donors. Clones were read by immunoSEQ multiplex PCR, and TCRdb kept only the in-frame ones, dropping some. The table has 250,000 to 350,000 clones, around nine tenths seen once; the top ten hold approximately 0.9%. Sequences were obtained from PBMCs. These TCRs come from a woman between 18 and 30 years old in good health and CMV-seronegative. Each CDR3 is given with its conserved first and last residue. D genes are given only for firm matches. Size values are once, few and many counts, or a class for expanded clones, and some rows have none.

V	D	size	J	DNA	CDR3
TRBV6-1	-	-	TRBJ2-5	TGTGCCAGCAGGATGGGGGGAGAGACCCAGTACTTC	CASRMGGETQYF
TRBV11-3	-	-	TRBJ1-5	TGTGCCAGCAGCGCCAACAGGGTCAGCAATCAGCCCCAGCATTTT	CASSANRVSNQPQHF
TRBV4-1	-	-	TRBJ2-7	TGCGCCAGCAGCCAAGTCGGAGGGAGGATCGGCGAGCAGTACTTC	CASSQVGGRIGEQYF
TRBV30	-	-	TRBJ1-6	TGTGCCTGGAGGCTAACTACCTATAATTCACCCCTCCACTTT	CAWRLTTYNSPLHF
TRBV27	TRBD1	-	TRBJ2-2	TGTGCCAGCGGCTGGGCGAGGGGACAGCCACTCACCGGGGAGCTGTTTTTT	CASGWARGQPLTGELFF
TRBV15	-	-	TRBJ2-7	TGTGCCACCAGCACACAGAACCGGGGGGCCGAGCAGTACTTC	CATSTQNRGAEQYF
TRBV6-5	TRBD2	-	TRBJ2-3	TGTGCCAGCAGCGCCGTGTGGGGGGGTAGAGATACGCAGTATTTT	CASSAVWGGRDTQYF
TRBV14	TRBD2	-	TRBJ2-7	TGTGCCAGCAGCCCAGGCTGGAGGGGAGGGCCCGACGAGCAGTACTTC	CASSPGWRGGPDEQYF
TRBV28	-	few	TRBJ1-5	TGTGCCAGCAGGGACTCGTGGCCCCAGCATTTT	CASRDSWPQHF
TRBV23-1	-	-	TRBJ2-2	TGCGCCAGCAGTCAATGGGGAGGAGGGGATTCCACCGGGGAGCTGTTTTTT	CASSQWGGGDSTGELFF
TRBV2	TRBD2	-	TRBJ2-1	TGTGCCAGCAGGGCTAGCGGGAGGCTCTACAATGAGCAGTTCTTC	CASRASGRLYNEQFF
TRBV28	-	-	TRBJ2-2	TGTGCCAGCAGTTTTGGTTCTATTTACACCGGGGAGCTGTTTTTT	CASSFGSIYTGELFF
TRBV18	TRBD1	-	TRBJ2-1	TGTGCCAGCTCACCTATGGGACAGGGCGGTAGCTCCTACAATGAGCAGTTCTTC	CASSPMGQGGSSYNEQFF
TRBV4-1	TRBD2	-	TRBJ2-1	TGCGCCAGCAGCCAACTCCCCTCGACTAGCCGGATCTCCAATGAGCAGTTCTTC	CASSQLPSTSRISNEQFF
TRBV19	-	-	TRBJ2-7	TGTGCCAGTAGTACCTGGGGACAAAGCTACGAGCAGTACTTC	CASSTWGQSYEQYF
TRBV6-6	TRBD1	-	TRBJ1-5	TGTGCCAGCAGTCCCGGACAGGGAAGGGCCAATCAGCCCCAGCATTTT	CASSPGQGRANQPQHF
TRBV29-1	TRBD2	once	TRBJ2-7	TGCAGCGTTGTACGCGGCGGGAGCTCCTACGAGCAGTACTTC	CSVVRGGSSYEQYF
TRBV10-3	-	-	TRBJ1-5	TGTGCCATCAGTGAGTCTACGGGGGTTACGGGTCAGCCCCAGCATTTT	CAISESTGVTGQPQHF
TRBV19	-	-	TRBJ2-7	TGTGCCAGTAGTAAGGAGGGCCTCGCCTCCTACGAGCAGTACTTC	CASSKEGLASYEQYF
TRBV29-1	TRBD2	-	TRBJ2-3	TGCAGCTCCGGGACTAGCGGGAGTTTCGACACAGATACGCAGTATTTT	CSSGTSGSFDTDTQYF
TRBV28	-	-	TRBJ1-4	TGTGCCAGCGGCCGGCAGGGTAATGAAAAACTGTTTTTT	CASGRQGNEKLFF
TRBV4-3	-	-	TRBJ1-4	TGCGCCAGCAGCCAAGCCTCGCCTGGGCCAAATGAAAAACTGTTTTTT	CASSQASPGPNEKLFF
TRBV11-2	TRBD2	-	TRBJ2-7	TGTGCCAGCAGCCATATAGCGGGAGGGACCTACGAGCAGTACTTC	CASSHIAGGTYEQYF
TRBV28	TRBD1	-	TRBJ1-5	TGTGCCAGCAGTTGGCGACAGGGGTGGAATCAGCCCCAGCATTTT	CASSWRQGWNQPQHF
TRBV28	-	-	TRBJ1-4	TGTGCCAGCAGTTTAGGCAGGGGCTGGGGTAATGAAAAACTGTTTTTT	CASSLGRGWGNEKLFF
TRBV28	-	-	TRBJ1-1	TGTGCCAGCAGTTTCTCGGGGGATGAAGCTTTCTTT	CASSFSGDEAFF
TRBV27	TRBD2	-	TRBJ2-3	TGTGCCAGCAGTCCGCTAGCGGGAGCAACAGATACGCAGTATTTT	CASSPLAGATDTQYF
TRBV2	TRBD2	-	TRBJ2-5	TGTGCCAGCAGCCCCCGGGGACTAGCTAGTTGGGAGACCCAGTACTTC	CASSPRGLASWETQYF